The clone carrying this T cell receptor beta chain has only one observation. This specimen comes from a study of T cell changes during pregnancy in multiple sclerosis. Trimming removed 6 bases from V and 5 bases from J, with 16 bases in between. This CDR3 spans 14 amino acids. Germline assignment: CDR1 MNHEY and CDR2 SMNVEV (reference sequence). Produced via immunoSEQ multiplex PCR; TCRdb's table is partial and in-frame only. The sample consists of tens of thousands of clones, around 90% of them appearing once. The sample in question was peripheral blood, obtained in the first trimester of pregnancy. The source of this sequence is a female donor in good health, enrolled as a control in a pregnancy study. V usage is TRBV27 and J usage is TRBJ1-2; D perhaps matches TRBD1 (6 bases). The CDR3 DNA follows: TGTGCCAGCAGCGGATCCGGGACAAGTTATGGCTACACCTTC. It encodes CASSGSGTSYGYTF.